A selection of T cell receptor beta chains follows, all from one sample in a study of blood T cell repertoires in COVID-19. Only in-frame clones appear in the TCRdb table, and some are missing; sequencing was by immunoSEQ multiplex PCR. The data contain fewer than 350,000 clones, about 76% of them singletons. The sequenced sample consisted of peripheral blood. The receptors stem from a woman in her fifties or sixties with active or convalescent COVID-19. Both conserved end residues are part of each CDR3. The D gene is left open where the match is weak. The size of a clone is reported for some rows only, either as once, few or many, or as a class for expanded clones.

CDR3nt | CDR3aa | d_gene | abundance | j_gene | v_gene
TGTGCCAGCAGCGTAGCGGCAGGGGGCGGGGGGACCCAGTACTTC | CASSVAAGGGGTQYF | . | . | TRBJ2-5 | TRBV9
TGTGCCAGCAGGGACCTAGCGGGGGCCCTCACCGGGGAGCTGTTTTTT | CASRDLAGALTGELFF | TRBD2 | few | TRBJ2-2 | TRBV28
TGCGCCAGCAGCCTAACAGGTAGCTCCTACAATGAGCAGTTCTTC | CASSLTGSSYNEQFF | . | . | TRBJ2-1 | TRBV5-1
TGTGCCAGCAGCTCCGAGGGAGCGAACACTGAAGCTTTCTTT | CASSSEGANTEAFF | . | . | TRBJ1-1 | TRBV11-2
TGTGCCAGCAGTTACACACAGGGGGCTGAGACCCAGTACTTC | CASSYTQGAETQYF | TRBD1 | once | TRBJ2-5 | TRBV6-2/TRBV6-3
TGTGCCAGCAGCCGCGGGGGGGCGCGTGAGGATGAGCAGTTCTTC | CASSRGGAREDEQFF | TRBD2 | . | TRBJ2-1 | TRBV5-4
TGTGCCTGTCATCGAACCGGGACAGGGAAAGTCTACACCTTC | CACHRTGTGKVYTF | TRBD1 | . | TRBJ1-2 | TRBV30
TGCGCCAGCAGCTACCAACAGGGATGGTTGGAAGAGACCCAGTACTTC | CASSYQQGWLEETQYF | . | once | TRBJ2-5 | TRBV5-1
TGTGCCAGCAGTTACGGGACAGGTCGTACAGATACGCAGTATTTT | CASSYGTGRTDTQYF | TRBD1 | . | TRBJ2-3 | TRBV6-5
TGTGCAAGTTCGCGGGAGGCGACAGGGGGAACCCAAGAGACCCAGTACTTC | CASSREATGGTQETQYF | . | . | TRBJ2-5 | TRBV12-2
TGTGCCAGCAGTGAAGTTCGTCAGGACAGCGCTCAGTACTTC | CASSEVRQDSAQYF | . | . | TRBJ2-5 | TRBV6-1
TGTGCCAGCAGCCAAGGGACCGGGGGACGGGTCAGTTCCCAGTACTTC | CASSQGTGGRVSSQYF | . | . | TRBJ2-5 | TRBV3-1/TRBV3-2
TGTGCCAGTAGTACGTACAGGGGGCAATTATCTTCCGGGGCCAACGTCCTGACTTTC | CASSTYRGQLSSGANVLTF | TRBD1 | few | TRBJ2-6 | TRBV19
TGTGCCAGGTCGACCGACAGGGGAGATGAGCAGTTCTTC | CARSTDRGDEQFF | TRBD1 | once | TRBJ2-1 | TRBV7-9
TGTGCCAGCAGCTTTTCTCAGGGCACTGAAGCTTTCTTT | CASSFSQGTEAFF | . | few | TRBJ1-1 | TRBV7-2
TGTGCCAGCAGCGTAGGGCGCGGCAGGGGGTTAGGTGGCTACACCTTC | CASSVGRGRGLGGYTF | TRBD1 | . | TRBJ1-2 | TRBV9
TGTGCCAGCAGCCTTAAGACAGGGGTTAGTGAAAAACTGTTTTTT | CASSLKTGVSEKLFF | TRBD1 | . | TRBJ1-4 | TRBV3-1/TRBV3-2
TGTGCCAGCAGCCCCGTCGGGAGCGGGGGGCCCTACAATGAGCAGTTCTTC | CASSPVGSGGPYNEQFF | TRBD2 | . | TRBJ2-1 | TRBV11-3
TGTGCCAGTAGTATTGAGGGGGCCTTGACAGATACGCAGTATTTT | CASSIEGALTDTQYF | TRBD1 | . | TRBJ2-3 | TRBV19
TGTGCCAGTCAACTTTTCTCCTACGAGCAGTACTTC | CASQLFSYEQYF | . | . | TRBJ2-7 | TRBV2
TGTGCCAGCAGCTTCAGGGGCATAAGGAAGGCTAACTATGGCTACACCTTC | CASSFRGIRKANYGYTF | . | . | TRBJ1-2 | TRBV7-9
TGTGCCAGCAGCTTCTCAACAGGGGCCGAGCAGTACTTC | CASSFSTGAEQYF | TRBD1 | . | TRBJ2-7 | TRBV7-3
TGTGCCAGCAGCTTCGGGCGTCTGGGACTGCAAGAGACCCAGTACTTC | CASSFGRLGLQETQYF | . | . | TRBJ2-5 | TRBV11-3
TGTGCCAGCAGCTTGGAAGGGGGTATGACTGAAGCTTTCTTT | CASSLEGGMTEAFF | . | . | TRBJ1-1 | TRBV5-4
TGTGCCAGCGGCGGCGGGCCCCCGACCTCCGGAAACACCATATATTTT | CASGGGPPTSGNTIYF | . | . | TRBJ1-3 | TRBV7-3
TGTGCCTATCGCCCAGGGATTGCTGAAGCTTTCTTT | CAYRPGIAEAFF | . | . | TRBJ1-1 | TRBV30
TGTGCCACCAGCATATCAGAGGGAGAGACCCAGTACTTC | CATSISEGETQYF | . | . | TRBJ2-5 | TRBV15
TGTGCCAGCGGTGGGACAGGGAGGGCCTATGGCTACACCTTC | CASGGTGRAYGYTF | TRBD1 | . | TRBJ1-2 | TRBV2
TGTGCCAGTAGTATCGGTTCAGGGGGGAATCAGCCCCAGCATTTT | CASSIGSGGNQPQHF | TRBD1 | few | TRBJ1-5 | TRBV19
TGTGCCAGCAGCCCGACAACAATGAACACTGAAGCTTTCTTT | CASSPTTMNTEAFF | . | . | TRBJ1-1 | TRBV7-2
TGTGCCAGCTCCCCCAGAGGGGAGACCCAGTACTTC | CASSPRGETQYF | . | once | TRBJ2-5 | TRBV18
TGTGCCTGCTACCGGGACAGACGCGCCGGGGAGCTGTTTTTT | CACYRDRRAGELFF | TRBD1 | . | TRBJ2-2 | TRBV30
TGTGCCAGCTCACCTCCTGACAGTGTGGGTCAGCCCCAGCATTTT | CASSPPDSVGQPQHF | . | few | TRBJ1-5 | TRBV18
TGCGCCAGCAGCCAAGGGGTAATAGCGGGTTCTAGCACAGATACGCAGTATTTT | CASSQGVIAGSSTDTQYF | TRBD2 | . | TRBJ2-3 | TRBV4-3
TGTGCCAGTAGTATGTATCAGGGGGGCAACGAGCAGTACTTC | CASSMYQGGNEQYF | . | . | TRBJ2-7 | TRBV19
TGCGCCAGCAGTCAATCTCCAGCCCCGGGGAGCAATCAGCCCCAGCATTTT | CASSQSPAPGSNQPQHF | . | . | TRBJ1-5 | TRBV23-1
TGTGCCAGCAGGGAGGCAGGCGTCAATCAGCCCCAGCATTTT | CASREAGVNQPQHF | . | . | TRBJ1-5 | TRBV2
TGTGCCAGCTCACCACGTCACGGGGTCAATCAGCCCCAGCATTTT | CASSPRHGVNQPQHF | . | once | TRBJ1-5 | TRBV18
TGTGCCAGCAGCCTGGGACAGGAAGAGACCCAGTACTTC | CASSLGQEETQYF | TRBD1 | . | TRBJ2-5 | TRBV5-4
TGTGCCAGCAGTTGGGGACAGAGCAATCAGCCCCAGCATTTT | CASSWGQSNQPQHF | TRBD1 | once | TRBJ1-5 | TRBV5-4
TGTGCCAGCAGGGGGGGGGTTAATTCACCCCTCCACTTT | CASRGGVNSPLHF | . | once | TRBJ1-6 | TRBV2
TGCGCCAGCAGCCCCCGGGACAGGGATCAAGAGACCCAGTACTTC | CASSPRDRDQETQYF | TRBD1 | . | TRBJ2-5 | TRBV4-1
TGTGCCAGCACCTCGGGTCAGGGGATGAGAACTGAAGCTTTCTTT | CASTSGQGMRTEAFF | . | . | TRBJ1-1 | TRBV6-1
TGCGCCAGCAGCCCGGAGGCAGTTTCCTACAATGAGCAGTTCTTC | CASSPEAVSYNEQFF | . | . | TRBJ2-1 | TRBV4-3
TGTGCCAGCAGTTTAAGCCCGGGGTCACCCCTCCACTTT | CASSLSPGSPLHF | . | . | TRBJ1-6 | TRBV28
TGTGCCTGGAGTGAGGACAGGGGTTCGGCCCAGCATTTT | CAWSEDRGSAQHF | TRBD1 | . | TRBJ1-5 | TRBV30
TGTGCCATCAGTGGGGGGAGGGACACTGAAGCTTTCTTT | CAISGGRDTEAFF | . | . | TRBJ1-1 | TRBV10-3
TGTGCCAGCAGTTTGGCGGGGGATACGCAGTATTTT | CASSLAGDTQYF | . | . | TRBJ2-3 | TRBV28
TGTGCCAGCAGCTTAACCTCCAGGGAGGGGCAGTACTTC | CASSLTSREGQYF | TRBD2 | . | TRBJ2-7 | TRBV11-2
TGTGCCAGCAGCTTGGCCACCAGGGCCCCTAATGAAAAACTGTTTTTT | CASSLATRAPNEKLFF | . | . | TRBJ1-4 | TRBV7-6
TGTGCCAGCAGCGTGAACAACAATGAGCAGTTCTTC | CASSVNNNEQFF | . | . | TRBJ2-1 | TRBV9
TGTGCGGGGGGTGGGCGGGCCGGCACAGATACGCAGTATTTT | CAGGGRAGTDTQYF | . | . | TRBJ2-3 | TRBV7-9
TGCAGCGTTGACTATAATGAAAAACTGTTTTTT | CSVDYNEKLFF | . | . | TRBJ1-4 | TRBV29-1